This T cell receptor (beta chain) was captured in a study of cytomegalovirus exposure and HLA in healthy donors. Study-wide findings and caveats: Investigators reported under 200 TCR beta chains as tied to cytomegalovirus. At a 0.05 false discovery rate, a later analysis found 16,951 TCR beta sequences to be associated with HLA alleles.

Trimming shortened V by 4 bases and J by 2 bases, and 12 bases separated the two germline ends. CDR1 is SQVTM and CDR2 is ANQGSEA in the germline V gene. The CDR3 has 14 amino acids. The PCR used 60 Vbeta and 13 Jbeta primers. Here immunoSEQ multiplex PCR was the method, and the copy in TCRdb shows in-frame clones only, minus some. The sample table sets out approximately 80,000 clones. In the case of this clone: Its target is not known.

The sequence was collected from a woman aged 30 to 39 in good health and CMV-seronegative. This chain connects TRBV29-1 to TRBJ2-1; no firm D call. Sequences were obtained from PBMCs. CDR3 protein: CSVVAGVTYNEQFF. DNA of the CDR3: TGCAGCGTTGTGGCAGGCGTGACCTACAATGAGCAGTTCTTC.